The next 10 T cell receptor beta chains were all read from a single sample in a study of blood T cell repertoires in COVID-19. The method was immunoSEQ multiplex PCR; TCRdb's version includes in-frame clones alone and lacks a portion of them. The sample yields some 150,000 clones, 80% seen once. The sequencing input was peripheral blood. The receptors come from a man aged 55 to 69 with active or convalescent COVID-19.

The V and J genes are TRBV24-1 and TRBJ2-3, with 8 bases fitting TRBD2. The CDR3 sequence is 15 residues long. Germline CDR1 reads KGHDR; CDR2 reads SFDVKD. Trimming removed 4 bases from V and 1 base from J; junction bases left unmatched: 3. CDR3 sequence: CATSDGRARTDTQYF. The CDR3 DNA is TGTGCCACCAGTGACGGGAGGGCCCGCACAGATACGCAGTATTTT.

V usage is TRBV18 and J usage is TRBJ2-1, with TRBD2 identical over 7 bases. V dropped 0 bases and J dropped 6; count of bases not matched to a gene: 8. The CDR3 loop spans 16 amino acids. The germline gives CDR1 KGHSH, CDR2 LQKENI. The CDR3 reads CASSPPGTTLANEQFF. CDR3 DNA: TGTGCCAGCTCACCACCTGGGACTACCTTGGCCAATGAGCAGTTCTTC. Filled out from reference TRBV18 and TRBJ2-1, the complete variable domain reads NAGVMQNPRHLVRRRGQEARLRCSPMKGHSHVYWYRQLPEEGLKFMVYLQKENIIDESGMPKERFSAEFPKEGPSILRIQQVVRGDSAAYFCASSPPGTTLANEQFFGPGTRLTVL.

The gene calls are TRBV28 and TRBJ2-1, with 9 bases fitting TRBD2. Per germline, CDR1 MDHEN and CDR2 SYDVKM. This CDR3 contains 14 residues. V lost 3 bases, J lost 15 bases, and 12 bases stayed unmatched. The CDR3 loop is CASSFASGDGVRFF. CDR3 nucleotide sequence: TGTGCCAGCAGTTTCGCTAGCGGGGACGGGGTTCGGTTCTTC. The variable domain in full, completed from reference TRBV28 and TRBJ2-1, reads DVKVTQSSRYLVKRTGEKVFLECVQDMDHENMFWYRQDPGLGLRLIYFSYDVKMKEKGDIPEGYSVSREKKERFSLILESASTNQTSMYLCASSFASGDGVRFFGPGTRLTVL.

A remark on this clone: The same CDR3 arises from other DNA sequences in this sample as well. The chain is built from TRBV2 and TRBJ2-3; D might be TRBD2 (5 bases). Trimming pared 3 bases from V and 5 bases from J, leaving 12 bases between. This CDR3 is 14 amino acids long. Germline V gene sequence: CDR1 SNHLY, CDR2 FYNNEI. The CDR3 sequence is CASSESLAGDTQYF. For the CDR3, the DNA is TGTGCCAGCAGTGAGTCGCTCGCGGGAGATACGCAGTATTTT. The full variable domain, rest sourced from reference TRBV2 and TRBJ2-3, is EPEVTQTPSHQVTQMGQEVILRCVPISNHLYFYWYRQILGQKVEFLVSFYNNEISEKSEIFDDQFSVERPDGSNFTLKIRSTKLEDSAMYFCASSESLAGDTQYFGPGTRLTVL.

The rearrangement joins TRBV3-1 (or the pseudogene TRBV3-2) to TRBJ2-3; 8 bases fit TRBD2. Germline V gene sequence: CDR1 LGHDT, CDR2 YNNKEL (reference sequence). The length of the CDR3 is 14 residues. After removal of 3 bases from V and 3 bases from J, the junction contained 2 bases not matched to a gene. The CDR3 coding sequence is TGTGCCAGCAGCCATCGGGGGGGGACAGATACGCAGTATTTT. Its translation: CASSHRGGTDTQYF.

The chain employs TRBV2 and TRBJ2-1, with 8 bases aligning to TRBD2. Trimming removed 4 bases from V and 7 bases from J; junction bases left unmatched: 12. The V gene's germline CDR1 is SNHLY and CDR2 FYNNEI. CDR3 length: 16 residues. The CDR3: CASSGPSAGGKNEQFF. The DNA for the CDR3 is TGTGCCAGCAGTGGACCTTCGGCGGGAGGAAAGAATGAGCAGTTCTTC.

The rearrangement links TRBV19 to TRBJ1-2, with 7 bases aligning to TRBD1. V dropped 7 bases and J dropped 0; count of bases not matched to a gene: 8. The CDR3 is 15 residues long. Per the germline V gene, CDR1 is LNHDA and CDR2 is SQIVND (reference sequence). CDR3 loop: CASKRMTGTNYGYTF. CDR3 DNA sequence: TGTGCCAGTAAGCGGATGACAGGGACTAACTATGGCTACACCTTC.

This clone has only one observation. This chain joins TRBV7-9 and TRBJ2-7; 7 positions match TRBD2. The V gene's germline CDR1 is SEHNR and CDR2 FQNEAQ (reference sequence). V gave up 5 bases and J gave up 0 bases; unmatched junction bases: 16. The CDR3 runs 18 residues. CDR3 residues: CASSQRGSSGLSSYEQYF. The CDR3 DNA reads TGTGCCAGCAGCCAAAGAGGGAGTAGCGGGCTAAGCTCCTACGAGCAGTACTTC.

This clone has a count of ten or more. The genes are TRBV28 and TRBJ2-7, with 8 nucleotides matching TRBD1. This CDR3 region has 14 residues. Trimming at V came to 7 bases and at J to 1 base, leaving 6 bases not matched to a gene. The germline CDR1 and CDR2 sequences are MDHEN and SYDVKM. This CDR3 reads CASNRQGNSYEQYF. The CDR3, as DNA: TGTGCCAGCAACCGACAGGGGAATTCCTACGAGCAGTACTTC. The entire variable domain, with the rest obtained from reference TRBV28 and TRBJ2-7, is as follows: DVKVTQSSRYLVKRTGEKVFLECVQDMDHENMFWYRQDPGLGLRLIYFSYDVKMKEKGDIPEGYSVSREKKERFSLILESASTNQTSMYLCASNRQGNSYEQYFGPGTRLTVT.

The J gene is TRBJ2-5, the V gene TRBV2, with D unclear. The CDR3 totals 13 residues. Trimming stripped 9 bases from V and 4 bases from J, with 15 bases between. Germline CDR1 is SNHLY and CDR2 is FYNNEI. The CDR3 here is CARSLLQAETQYF. CDR3 DNA: TGTGCCAGGAGCCTACTCCAGGCAGAGACCCAGTACTTC.